The present T cell receptor (beta chain) was sequenced within a study of Graves' ophthalmopathy and Graves' hyperthyroidism. Transcripts of RNA were the source for amplifying TCR beta CDR3 regions. HTBI primers were employed in first-round RT-PCR, then a second-round multiplex PCR followed. TCRdb ran MiXCR on the multiplex PCR reads and lists one entry per CDR3 protein. The table has under 200,000 distinct CDR3 sequences, over 35% seen once. Deletions cut 5 bases from V and 5 bases from J, with 12 bases between. Germline-derived CDR1 and CDR2 are KGHDR and SFDVKD. CDR3 length: 14 residues. The sample comprised peripheral blood. The clonotype was recovered from a woman aged 40 to 49 with Graves' ophthalmopathy. V is TRBV24-1 and J is TRBJ1-5, with D possibly matching TRBD1 (6 bases). CDR3 in amino acids: CATSAWDTDQPQHF. As DNA, the CDR3 is TGTGCCACCAGTGCCTGGGACACAGATCAGCCCCAGCATTTT.